The entry that follows covers one TCR beta chain sequence. What antigen it recognizes has not been identified. The record has no base qualities; no much larger clone is one base away. This sample was taken from a study of T cell responses to AZD1222 COVID-19 vaccine (dated by TCRdb to the early 2020s). Regarding the complete study: AZD1222 recipients whose second dose came at about 4 weeks and those whose second dose came at about 12 weeks were combined into one group, since spike-specific TCR depth and breadth did not differ between the two schedules. TCR sequencing was performed for roughly 250 trial participants, of whom about 200 were given two doses of AZD1222 and roughly 25 were given two doses of MenACWY control vaccine. Trial participants were enrolled by age into 18-55, 56-69 and 70-plus year subgroups, with roughly 150, 30 and 60 TCR-sequenced participants respectively. General conclusions and limits of the study: Most participants were white British and females outnumbered males, and the authors suggested that clonal diversity may have been underestimated. Epitopes outside the regions mutated in the B.1.351 and B.1.1.7 variants were reportedly recognized by nearly half of the unique spike-specific TCRs. In the small 56-69-year group, the increase in depth fell short of significance, most likely because of low power. Because no samples from the day 14 peak response were available, repertoires could be characterized only after the peak T cell response. Conclusions about previously exposed vaccinees were limited because only a handful of AZD1222 recipients were SARS-CoV-2 seropositive at baseline. After two AZD1222 doses, spike-specific TCR breadth and depth were significantly higher than at day 0 and than in MenACWY recipients. The vaccine-associated CD4 TCRs covered the entire spike protein, and the dominant responses fell in regions 160-218 and 743-854.

The meaning of the sample's time point label: baseline before first vaccination. Vaccinee samples came from UK trials COV001 and COV002, including a single-blind randomized controlled phase 2/3 trial of AZD1222 (ChAdOx1 nCoV-19) in healthy adults. For TCRbeta chain sequencing, PBMC samples from trial participants were taken at day 0 and at day 28 after the second dose. The CDR3 regions of human TCRbeta chains were subjected to immunosequencing. As for how the authors treated the data: Repertoire TCRs were checked for matches against a reference library of SARS-CoV-2-specific TCRs that had been generated using the MIRA antigen-specificity platform. Breadth was defined as the fraction of unique TCRs that were SARS-CoV-2-associated. Depth was defined as the fraction of total T cells that were SARS-CoV-2-associated. Using the MIRA data, each spike-specific TCR was mapped to the spike region that the TCR reacts to and placed in a CD4 or CD8 class. Log10-transformed breadth and depth values were compared by one-way ANOVA with Sidak's multiple comparisons tests. TCRdb holds this immuneACCESS table with in-frame rearrangements only. Some clones are missing; in checked studies, unresolved V genes explain under half, and the rest has no known cause. V and J calls and clone size are as listed in that table; D and trimming were resolved from the DNA. The sample has 88,000 or so clones on record, roughly 89% of them singletons. The ten largest clonotypes hold over 2% of the sample.

The CDR3 has 15 amino acids, counting the end cysteine and phenylalanine. Only the CDR3 DNA stays, 45 bases, in frame from base 1. As encoded in the germline V gene, CDR1 is SGHAT while CDR2 is FQNNGV. Trimming costs V 0 bases and J 1 base, and their ends lie 10 bases apart. The sample here was peripheral blood, taken on day 0 of AZD1222 vaccination. This sequence originates from an adult in good health. The rearranged chain carries TRBV11-2 and TRBJ2-7; the D gene is possibly TRBD1 or TRBD2, each agreeing over 5 bases. Read as DNA, the sequence is TGTGCCAGCAGCTTAGATCCAGGGAGTTCCTACGAGCAGTACTTC. This yields the protein CASSLDPGSSYEQYF.